These T cell receptor beta chains were read from a single sample in a study of blood T cell repertoires in COVID-19. Generated by immunoSEQ multiplex PCR, the TCRdb table keeps only in-frame clones and is missing some. The sample has hundreds of thousands of clones; roughly 80% are singletons. Sequencing used peripheral blood. The receptors come from a woman in her sixties or seventies with acute or convalescent COVID-19. CDR3s include the opening cysteine and the closing phenylalanine or tryptophan. D genes are given only for firm matches. For some rows the clone size is stated as once, few or many, or as a class when expanded; others skip it.

j_call	d_call	clone_size	v_call	cdr3_nt	cdr3_aa
TRBJ2-5	NA	NA	TRBV29-1	TGCAGCGTGACACCGCAAGAGACCCAGTACTTC	CSVTPQETQYF
TRBJ2-2	NA	once	TRBV23-1	TGCGCCAGCAGTCATGAGGGCCCCGGGGAGCTGTTTTTT	CASSHEGPGELFF
TRBJ1-6	TRBD1	few	TRBV7-9	TGTGCCAGCAGCTTAGAGACAGGGACCTCACCCCTCCACTTT	CASSLETGTSPLHF
TRBJ1-1	NA	NA	TRBV2	TGTGCCAGCAGTGAAGAGCGCCTGGTCGAAGCTTTCTTT	CASSEERLVEAFF
TRBJ2-1	TRBD2	NA	TRBV7-2	TGTGCCAGCAGCGTTGACTTGCGGGGGTACAATGAGCAGTTCTTC	CASSVDLRGYNEQFF
TRBJ1-6	TRBD1	NA	TRBV5-6	TGTGCCAGCAGCTGGCGTGGCACAGGGGGAAGTTCACCCCTCCACTTT	CASSWRGTGGSSPLHF
TRBJ1-5	TRBD1	NA	TRBV19	TGTGCCAGTACCCAATCGGGACAGGGGATCGGTCAGCCCCAGCATTTT	CASTQSGQGIGQPQHF
TRBJ2-5	TRBD1	NA	TRBV3-1/TRBV3-2	TGTGCCAGCAGCCATCGACAGGGGAGGCAAGAGACCCAGTACTTC	CASSHRQGRQETQYF
TRBJ2-7	TRBD1	NA	TRBV5-6	TGTGCCAGCAGATTCGGACAGGAGATTTCCTACGAGCAGTACTTC	CASRFGQEISYEQYF
TRBJ1-3	NA	NA	TRBV3-1/TRBV3-2	TGTGCCAGCAGCCTCCTGACACCTGGAAACACCATATATTTT	CASSLLTPGNTIYF
TRBJ1-3	TRBD1	NA	TRBV9	TGTGCCAGCAGCGTAGCTCCGGGACAGGGGGTCCTCTCTGGAAACACCATATATTTT	CASSVAPGQGVLSGNTIYF
TRBJ1-1	NA	NA	TRBV19	TGTGCCAGTATTCCTCAGGGAGGGAACACTGAAGCTTTCTTT	CASIPQGGNTEAFF
TRBJ2-2	TRBD1	NA	TRBV18	TGTGCCAGCTCACCCCGGGACAGGGGGAACGCGAACACCGGGGAGCTGTTTTTT	CASSPRDRGNANTGELFF
TRBJ1-2	NA	NA	TRBV3-1/TRBV3-2	TGTGCCAGCAGCCGAGCCGGGACACTGGATCGATTTAACTATGGCTACACCTTC	CASSRAGTLDRFNYGYTF
TRBJ2-2	TRBD1	NA	TRBV27	TGTGCCAGCACAGGTCAGGGGGCCACCGGGGAGCTGTTTTTT	CASTGQGATGELFF
TRBJ1-2	NA	NA	TRBV10-2	TGCGCCAGCCGCAGTGCATTTCACGATGGCTACACCTTC	CASRSAFHDGYTF
TRBJ2-1	NA	NA	TRBV19	TGTGCCAGTAGTATAGGCCAGGGGAGGGGCTCCTACAATGAGCAGTTCTTC	CASSIGQGRGSYNEQFF
TRBJ1-3	NA	NA	TRBV7-2	TGTGCCAGCAGCATACAGGCTTCCTCTGGAAACACCATATATTTT	CASSIQASSGNTIYF
TRBJ2-7	NA	NA	TRBV20-1	TGCAGTGCTACCCGTAACTACGAGCAGTACTTC	CSATRNYEQYF
TRBJ1-4	NA	NA	TRBV4-1	TGCGCCAGCAGCCACACTTCCCCCAGGGCAACTAATGAAAAACTGTTTTTT	CASSHTSPRATNEKLFF
TRBJ2-1	TRBD1	NA	TRBV6-1	TGTGCCAGCAGTGACCGGGACAGGGCCTACAATGAGCAGTTCTTC	CASSDRDRAYNEQFF
TRBJ1-2	NA	once	TRBV7-2	TGTGCCAGCAGCCGGGACTATGGCTACACCTTC	CASSRDYGYTF
TRBJ1-1	NA	NA	TRBV6-4	TGTGCCAGCAGAGGTCTAGGGGACACTGAAGCTTTCTTT	CASRGLGDTEAFF
TRBJ1-2	NA	NA	TRBV7-9	TGTGCCAGCAGCTTAGCTCTAGATGGCTACACCTTC	CASSLALDGYTF
TRBJ1-2	NA	NA	TRBV6-2/TRBV6-3	TGTGCCAGCAGTTACATCGGGGGCTATGGCTACACCTTC	CASSYIGGYGYTF
TRBJ2-5	NA	NA	TRBV11-2	TGTGCCAGCAGCGGTCAGGGATTCGCAGAGACCCAGTACTTC	CASSGQGFAETQYF
TRBJ1-1	NA	NA	TRBV27	TGTGCCAGCACCGGGGGTGCGAACACTGAAGCTTTCTTT	CASTGGANTEAFF
TRBJ1-2	NA	NA	TRBV6-5	TGTGCCAGCAGTTACTCTGGAGGAACCTATGGCTACACCTTC	CASSYSGGTYGYTF
TRBJ1-2	TRBD1	once	TRBV27	TGTGCCAGCAGCTTACTACCGTTGGGACAGGAAAATGGCTACACCTTC	CASSLLPLGQENGYTF
TRBJ2-5	TRBD1	NA	TRBV5-5	TGTGCCAGCAGCCGGGGGACAGGGGGTCCAGAGACCCAGTACTTC	CASSRGTGGPETQYF
TRBJ1-5	NA	NA	TRBV7-2	TGTGCCAGCAGCTTAGCTTCCACAGGAACGAATCAGCCCCAGCATTTT	CASSLASTGTNQPQHF